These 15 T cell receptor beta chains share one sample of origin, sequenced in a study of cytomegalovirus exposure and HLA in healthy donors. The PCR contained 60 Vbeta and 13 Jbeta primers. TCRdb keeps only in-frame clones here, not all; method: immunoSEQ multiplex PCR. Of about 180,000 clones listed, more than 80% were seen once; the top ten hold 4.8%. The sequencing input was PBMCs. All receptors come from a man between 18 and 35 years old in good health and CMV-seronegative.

The CDR3 DNA follows: TGTGCCAGCAGTCACGGGGAATGGGGCTACACCTTC. It is translated as CASSHGEWGYTF. The V and J genes are TRBV28 and TRBJ1-2; D is uncertain. The CDR3 spans 12 residues. In germline, CDR1 is MDHEN, CDR2 SYDVKM. The V end was cut by 5 bases, the J end by 8 bases, with 12 bases between.

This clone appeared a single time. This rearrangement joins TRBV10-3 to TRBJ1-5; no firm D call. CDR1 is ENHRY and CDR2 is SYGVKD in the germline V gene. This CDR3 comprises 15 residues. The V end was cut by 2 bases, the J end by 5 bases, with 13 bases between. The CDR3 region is CAISEAGAGDQPQHF. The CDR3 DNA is TGTGCCATCAGTGAGGCAGGCGCGGGAGATCAGCCCCAGCATTTT.

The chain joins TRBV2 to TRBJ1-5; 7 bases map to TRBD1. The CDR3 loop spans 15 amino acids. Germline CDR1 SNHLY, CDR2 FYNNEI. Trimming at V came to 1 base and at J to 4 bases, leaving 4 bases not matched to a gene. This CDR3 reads CASSEGPGGNQPQHF. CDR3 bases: TGTGCCAGCAGTGAAGGGCCAGGGGGAAATCAGCCCCAGCATTTT.

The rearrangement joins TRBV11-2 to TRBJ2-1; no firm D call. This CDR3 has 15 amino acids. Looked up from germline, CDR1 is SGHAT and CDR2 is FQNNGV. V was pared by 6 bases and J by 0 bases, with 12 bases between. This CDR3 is CASRNIRGSYNEQFF. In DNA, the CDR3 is TGTGCCAGCAGGAATATCAGAGGCTCCTACAATGAGCAGTTCTTC.

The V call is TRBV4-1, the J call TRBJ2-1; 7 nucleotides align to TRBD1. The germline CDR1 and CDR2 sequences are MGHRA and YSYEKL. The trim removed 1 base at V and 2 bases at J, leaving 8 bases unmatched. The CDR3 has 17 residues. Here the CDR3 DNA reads TGCGCCAGCAGCCAAGGGACCCTCGGGACAGCCTACAATGAGCAGTTCTTC. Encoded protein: CASSQGTLGTAYNEQFF.

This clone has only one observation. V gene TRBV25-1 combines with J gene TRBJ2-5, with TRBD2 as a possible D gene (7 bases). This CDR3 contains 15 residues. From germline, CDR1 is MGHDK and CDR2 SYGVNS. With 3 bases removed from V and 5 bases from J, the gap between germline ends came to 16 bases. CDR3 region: CASSDQTGAGETQYF. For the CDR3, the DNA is TGTGCCAGCAGTGACCAGACAGGAGCGGGGGAGACCCAGTACTTC. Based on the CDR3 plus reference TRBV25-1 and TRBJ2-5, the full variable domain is EADIYQTPRYLVIGTGKKITLECSQTMGHDKMYWYQQDPGMELHLIHYSYGVNSTEKGDLSSESTVSRIRTEHFPLTLESARPSHTSQYLCASSDQTGAGETQYFGPGTRLLVL.

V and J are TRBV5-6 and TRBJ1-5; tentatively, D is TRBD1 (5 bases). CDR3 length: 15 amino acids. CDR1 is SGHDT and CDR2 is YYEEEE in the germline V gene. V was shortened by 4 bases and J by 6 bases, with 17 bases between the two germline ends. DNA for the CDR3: TGTGCCAGCAGCCTCGGATGGGGGGGTAGTCAGCCCCAGCATTTT. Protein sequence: CASSLGWGGSQPQHF.

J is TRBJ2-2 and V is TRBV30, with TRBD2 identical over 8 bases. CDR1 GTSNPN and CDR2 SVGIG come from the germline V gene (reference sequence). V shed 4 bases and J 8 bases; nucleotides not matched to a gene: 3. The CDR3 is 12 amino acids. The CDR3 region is CAWTGGEGELFF. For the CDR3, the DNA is TGTGCCTGGACCGGGGGGGAGGGGGAGCTGTTTTTT.

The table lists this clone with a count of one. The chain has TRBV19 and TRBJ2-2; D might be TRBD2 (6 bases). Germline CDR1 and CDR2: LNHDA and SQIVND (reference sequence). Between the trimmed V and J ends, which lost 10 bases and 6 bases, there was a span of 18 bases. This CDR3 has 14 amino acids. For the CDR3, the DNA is TGTGCCACCCCTCGTCCGGCGGGGTCCGGGGAGCTGTTTTTT. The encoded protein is CATPRPAGSGELFF.

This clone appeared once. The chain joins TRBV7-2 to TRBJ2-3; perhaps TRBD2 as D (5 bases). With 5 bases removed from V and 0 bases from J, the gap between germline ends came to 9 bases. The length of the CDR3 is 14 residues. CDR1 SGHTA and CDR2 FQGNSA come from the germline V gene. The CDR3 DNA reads TGTGCCAGCAGCCCCGGGGTTAGCACAGATACGCAGTATTTT. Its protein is CASSPGVSTDTQYF.

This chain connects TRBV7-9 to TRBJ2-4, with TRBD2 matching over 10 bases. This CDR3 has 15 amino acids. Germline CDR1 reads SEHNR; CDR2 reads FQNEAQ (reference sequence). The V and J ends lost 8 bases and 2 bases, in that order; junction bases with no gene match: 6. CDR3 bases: TGTGCCAGCTCCCCTAGCGGGAGCACCAAAAACATTCAGTACTTC. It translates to CASSPSGSTKNIQYF.

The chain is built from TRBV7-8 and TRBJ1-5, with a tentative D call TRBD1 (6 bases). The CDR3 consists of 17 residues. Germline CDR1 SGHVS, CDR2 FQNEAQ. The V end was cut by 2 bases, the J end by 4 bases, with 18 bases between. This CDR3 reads CASSLFRDTEFNQPQHF. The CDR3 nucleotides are TGTGCCAGCAGCTTATTCCGGGACACAGAGTTTAATCAGCCCCAGCATTTT.

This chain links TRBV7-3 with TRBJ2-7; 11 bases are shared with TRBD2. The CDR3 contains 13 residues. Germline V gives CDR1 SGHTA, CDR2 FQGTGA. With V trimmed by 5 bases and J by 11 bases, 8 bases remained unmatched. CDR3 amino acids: CASSHGGLAAKYF. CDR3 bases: TGTGCCAGCAGCCACGGGGGACTAGCGGCAAAGTACTTC. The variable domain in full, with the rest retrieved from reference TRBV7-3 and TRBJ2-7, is GAGVSQTPSNKVTEKGKYVELRCDPISGHTALYWYRQSLGQGPEFLIYFQGTGAADDSGLPNDRFFAVRPEGSVSTLKIQRTERGDSAVYLCASSHGGLAAKYFGPGTRLTVT.

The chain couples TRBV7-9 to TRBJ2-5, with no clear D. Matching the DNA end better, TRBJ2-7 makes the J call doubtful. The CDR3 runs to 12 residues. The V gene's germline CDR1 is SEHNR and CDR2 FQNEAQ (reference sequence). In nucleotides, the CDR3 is TGTGCCAGCAGCCTGTTTTTGTACGAGCAGTACTTC. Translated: CASSLFLYEQYF.

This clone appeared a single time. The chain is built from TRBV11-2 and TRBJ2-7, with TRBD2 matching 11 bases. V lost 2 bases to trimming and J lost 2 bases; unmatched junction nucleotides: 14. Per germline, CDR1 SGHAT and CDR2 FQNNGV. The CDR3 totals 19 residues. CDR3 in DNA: TGTGCCAGCAGCTTAAAGTCACCCGATAGCGGGAGGGCAACCTACGAGCAGTACTTC. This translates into CASSLKSPDSGRATYEQYF. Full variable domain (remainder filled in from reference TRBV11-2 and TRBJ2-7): EAGVAQSPRYKIIEKRQSVAFWCNPISGHATLYWYQQILGQGPKLLIQFQNNGVVDDSQLPKDRFSAERLKGVDSTLKIQPAKLEDSAVYLCASSLKSPDSGRATYEQYFGPGTRLTVT.